This TCR beta chain is from a study of T cell responses to AZD1222 COVID-19 vaccine. V was shortened by 4 bases and J by 9 bases, with 16 bases between the two germline ends. CDR3 size: 14 residues. CDR1 and CDR2 from the germline V gene are MRHNA and SNTAGT. On this clone: Its specificity is unknown.

Findings of the study overall: Increased Spike-specific TCR breadth and depth were observed after two AZD1222 doses. Females outnumbered males among donors, who were mostly white British; clonal diversity was possibly underestimated. Repertoire sampling occurred only after the peak T cell response. Nearly half of unique spike-specific TCRs reportedly avoided B.1.351 and B.1.1.7 mutated regions.

Profiled with immunoSEQ multiplex PCR; TCRdb holds only in-frame clones, not every one. Of more than 150,000 clones in the sample, 90% to 95% were seen once. The specimen comprised peripheral blood, sampled 28 days after the second AZD1222 dose. The receptor comes from an adult who received the AZD1222 COVID-19 vaccine. This chain connects TRBV6-4 to TRBJ2-1, with D maybe TRBD1 (5 bases). CDR3 DNA sequence: TGTGCCAGCAGTGGGTCCCTCCAAGACAGTGAGCAGTTCTTC. Encoded protein: CASSGSLQDSEQFF.